This T cell receptor (beta chain) was captured in a study of read filtering for tumor transcriptome and immune sequencing (dated by TCRdb to about 2020). As for the study more broadly: The cohort consisted of 17 to 20 male and under 15 female patients, with a mean age of about 70 years and an age range of about 47 to 85. By revised international staging, eight or nine patients were R-ISS I, around 15 were R-ISS II and 6 or 7 were R-ISS III. Whole-transcriptome libraries were prepared with the TruSeq RNA Access Library Prep Kit after DNase treatment. Per sample, about 3.5 to 11 million TCR-region mapped reads were obtained with IR-seq, compared with only about 85 to 1,400 with RNA-seq. Using the same bone marrow samples, the study compared TCR repertoires obtained by targeted immune repertoire sequencing with those obtained by bulk whole-transcriptome sequencing. As a main aim, a read-filtering strategy for immune repertoire data was addressed, with the specific question being whether clonotypes supported by a single read should be removed. Broad study findings and their caveats: Single-read clonotypes made up around 82% of clonotypes but only about 3.5% of total reads in IR-seq, compared with roughly 70% of clonotypes and around 45% of reads in RNA-seq. Rather than purified T cells, the sorted CD138-negative fraction was a mixed bone marrow immune population. The correlation between IR-seq and RNA-seq shared clonotype proportions rose when single-read clonotypes were removed. Compared with RNA-seq, IR-seq captured clonotypes at much higher depth and more reliably, and a smaller IR-seq throughput was enough to identify most shared clonotypes.

Bone marrow was sampled from every patient at the time of active disease. Ficoll-Hypaque density gradient centrifugation was used to isolate the bone marrow mononuclear cells. Myeloma plasma cells were removed and CD138-negative cells were collected by negative selection after labeling with CD138 magnetic microbeads on a MACS separator. Flow cytometry with CD138 antibodies on an Attune NxT was used to check how pure the isolated cells were. TRIzol reagent was used to extract total RNA, which was then quantified with a NanoDrop spectrophotometer. For each patient, the CD138-negative bone marrow sample underwent paired RNA-seq and IR-seq. The Immunoverse kit was used to build TCR libraries from roughly 370 ng RNA, with molecular barcoded adaptors covering alpha/delta and beta/gamma chains. The same RNA used for transcriptome sequencing was used for TCR library preparation. Sequencing of TCR libraries was carried out on an Illumina HiSeq 4000 with 2 x 150 cycles. Turning to the authors' computational methods: With MiXCR, TCR reads were aligned to human V, D, J and C references and assembled into CDR3 clonotypes, with quality filtering and error correction included. Clonotype counts and gene usage diversity were analyzed with the tcR package in R. For inspection of raw mapping reads, RNA-seq reads were mapped by STAR aligner version 2.5.3a onto GRCh37 of the human genome. To test the effect of sequencing depth on detected clonotypes, IR-seq fastq files were randomly downsampled using Seqtk 1.3. Using fastp at Q25 and MiXCR, TCRdb reprocessed the public reads and kept productive beta chains. Entries that share a CDR3 protein sequence are merged under the most common genes and DNA. The V and J calls come from TCRdb's annotation, not from the publication. The sample table lists roughly 130,000 distinct CDR3 sequences, over 10% of them with a count of one. The ten largest account for approximately 11% of the sample.

This clonotype has only a few counts. Its recognized antigen is unknown. One base away there is no much larger clone; base qualities are not given. From its cysteine to its phenylalanine, the CDR3 spans 13 amino acids. Of the read, only the CDR3 DNA is kept; its 39 bases are in frame from base 1. CDR1 DFQATT and CDR2 SNEGSKA were looked up in the germline V gene (reference sequence). V is shortened by 3 bases, J by 1 base, and the region joining them spans 7 bases. The receptor chain draws on TRBV20-1 and TRBJ2-1; the D region possibly corresponds to TRBD1 (6 bases align). The sequencing sample was made of a population of CD138-negative cells sorted from bone marrow. The cell subset or site label here, explained by the study, means: bone marrow mononuclear cells depleted of CD138+ plasma/myeloma cells by negative magnetic selection. This TCR derives from a donor over 35 with multiple myeloma. CDR3 reads: CSASQGSYNEQFF. The nucleotide sequence reads TGCAGTGCTAGCCAGGGGTCCTACAATGAGCAGTTCTTC.